Shown below are 24 T cell receptor beta chains from a single sample sequenced in a study of early T cells in non-severe SARS-CoV-2 infection. Each CDR3 protein is one row after TCRdb ran MiXCR on the 5' RACE reads. The table lists 100,000 or so distinct CDR3 sequences, over 15% of them singletons, with just over 5% in the top ten. The sequencing used whole blood, collected at baseline. The receptors were sampled from an adult who was a healthcare worker with PCR-confirmed SARS-CoV-2 infection or an uninfected control (not recorded which).

The gene calls are TRBV6-5 and TRBJ2-7; 8 bases match TRBD1. This CDR3 comprises 15 residues. Germline loops: CDR1 MNHEY, CDR2 SVGAGI. After removal of 5 bases from V and 3 bases from J, the junction contained 9 bases not matched to a gene. In DNA form, the CDR3 reads TGTGCCAGCAGTCCCCAGACAGGGGCCAGCTACGAGCAGTACTTC. As protein: CASSPQTGASYEQYF.

The chain couples TRBV27 to TRBJ2-5, with 9 positions matching TRBD1. The germline V gene encodes CDR1 MNHEY and CDR2 SMNVEV (reference sequence). The length of the CDR3 is 14 residues. The trim removed 5 bases at V and 4 bases at J, leaving 5 bases unmatched. The CDR3 DNA reads as TGTGCCAGCAGTCCCTGGGACAGGGTAGAGACCCAGTACTTC. It yields the protein CASSPWDRVETQYF.

J is TRBJ2-1 and V is TRBV3-1; D unclear. V was shortened by 2 bases and J by 12 bases, with 20 bases between the two germline ends. Per germline, CDR1 LGHDT and CDR2 YNNKEL (reference sequence). The CDR3 length is 15 residues. The CDR3 loop is CASSQFGRVTRGQFF. CDR3 in DNA: TGTGCCAGCAGCCAATTTGGACGGGTAACCCGAGGGCAGTTCTTC.

This clonotype occurred a few times. This CDR3 reads CSGGTSGNTIYF. The CDR3 bases are TGCAGCGGTGGTACATCTGGAAACACCATATATTTT. This chain links TRBV29-1 with TRBJ1-3, with D unresolved. The CDR3 sequence is 12 residues long. CDR1 SQVTM and CDR2 ANQGSEA come from the germline V gene. V was cut by 7 bases and J by 1 base, with 8 bases left in between.

This clonotype appeared a few times. The chain recombines TRBV11-2 with TRBJ2-3; 9 bases match TRBD1. Germline CDR1 reads SGHAT; CDR2 reads FQNNGV. With 4 bases clipped from V and 3 bases from J, the junction kept 5 bases outside the gene matches. The CDR3 extends over 15 amino acids. This CDR3 is CASSYRDRVTDTQYF. The CDR3 DNA reads TGTGCCAGCAGCTACCGGGACAGGGTGACAGATACGCAGTATTTT.

This clonotype came up many times. This chain uses TRBV5-1 with TRBJ2-1, with D maybe TRBD2 (6 bases). The CDR3 is 16 amino acids. V was clipped by 0 bases and J by 4 bases, with 14 bases between them. Germline CDR1 and CDR2: SGHRS and YFSETQ. CDR3: CASSLVQAGRYNEQFF. CDR3 bases: TGCGCCAGCAGCTTGGTTCAGGCGGGAAGGTACAATGAGCAGTTCTTC.

This clonotype was counted between two and nine times. The chain employs TRBV13 and TRBJ2-2, with 8 bases identical to TRBD2. Trimming took 5 bases from V and 3 from J; bases not matched to a gene: 5. The germline CDR1 and CDR2 sequences are PRHDT and FYEKMQ (reference sequence). The CDR3 runs 15 residues. The CDR3 region has the DNA TGTGCCAGCAGCCCGAGCGGGGGCTACACCGGGGAGCTGTTTTTT. It translates to CASSPSGGYTGELFF.

The chain is built from TRBV28 and TRBJ2-3, with D tentatively TRBD2 (5 bases). The CDR3 is 12 amino acids. Trimming stripped 4 bases from V and 6 bases from J, with 8 bases between. Per germline, CDR1 MDHEN and CDR2 SYDVKM. The chain's CDR3 is CASSYTRDTQYF. The CDR3 DNA is TGTGCCAGCAGTTACACTAGGGATACGCAGTATTTT.

This clonotype was seen a few times. This chain connects TRBV12-3 or TRBV12-4 to TRBJ1-5; D perhaps matches TRBD1 (5 bases). The CDR3 length is 13 residues. Deletions cut 7 bases from V and 7 bases from J, with 14 bases between. The CDR3 coding sequence is TGTGCCAGCACCTACAGGTTCGGACAGCCCCAGCATTTT. It codes for CASTYRFGQPQHF.

This rearrangement joins TRBV27 to TRBJ2-1; D remains ambiguous. Trimming removed 1 base from V and 5 bases from J, with 12 bases in between. The CDR3 length is 15 residues. Germline V CDR1 and CDR2: MNHEY, SMNVEV (reference sequence). This chain's CDR3 is CASSLFASRNNEQFF. CDR3 in DNA: TGTGCCAGCAGTTTATTCGCCTCTCGGAACAATGAGCAGTTCTTC.

This clonotype has only a few counts. The chain links TRBV5-1 to TRBJ2-1, with 8 bases identical to TRBD2. V dropped 0 bases and J dropped 4; count of bases not matched to a gene: 3. Germline V gives CDR1 SGHRS, CDR2 YFSETQ. The CDR3 contains 15 residues. The CDR3 sequence is CASSLVLAGYNEQFF. The CDR3 DNA follows: TGCGCCAGCAGCTTGGTGTTAGCGGGGTACAATGAGCAGTTCTTC.

CDR3 sequence: CSARDSPNTEAFF. CDR3 DNA sequence: TGCAGTGCTAGAGATTCACCGAACACTGAAGCTTTCTTT. The rearrangement joins TRBV20-1 to TRBJ1-1; D remains ambiguous. CDR3 length equals 13 residues. V lost 0 bases to trimming and J lost 1 base, with 6 bases between them. Germline lookup yields CDR1 DFQATT and CDR2 SNEGSKA (reference sequence).

The chain carries TRBV4-3 and TRBJ2-5; 7 bases are shared with TRBD1. V lost 2 bases, J lost 5 bases, and 5 bases stayed unmatched. The germline V gene encodes CDR1 LGHNA and CDR2 YSLEER. This CDR3 has 14 residues. The CDR3 spells CASSQKQGRETQYF. For the CDR3, the DNA is TGCGCCAGCAGCCAAAAACAGGGGCGGGAGACCCAGTACTTC.

This clonotype was found many times. The chain is built from TRBV5-5 and TRBJ2-7; tentatively, D is TRBD2 (5 bases). The V gene lost 4 bases and the J gene lost 6 bases, with 14 bases spanning the gap. Germline CDR1 SGHKS, CDR2 YYEKEE (reference sequence). This CDR3 spans 13 amino acids. The CDR3 protein is CASSIGLASEQYF. The CDR3 DNA reads as TGTGCCAGCAGCATCGGACTCGCCAGCGAGCAGTACTTC.

This clonotype turned up a few times. This rearrangement joins TRBV4-3 to TRBJ2-6; TRBD2 matches 10 bases. The CDR3 covers 19 residues. Germline values: CDR1 LGHNA, CDR2 YSLEER. J lost 2 bases, V lost 4 bases, and 11 bases had no gene match. CDR3 nucleotides: TGCGCCAGCAGCCCAAACCCAAGCGGGAGGGCCGCTGGGGCCAACGTCCTGACTTTC. It yields the protein CASSPNPSGRAAGANVLTF.

The chain has TRBV5-1 and TRBJ2-3; perhaps TRBD1 as D (6 bases). Per germline, CDR1 SGHRS and CDR2 YFSETQ. The CDR3 is 16 residues long. With 0 bases removed from V and 0 bases from J, the gap between germline ends came to 11 bases. CDR3 DNA sequence: TGCGCCAGCAGCTTGGTGGGGACATCCAGCACAGATACGCAGTATTTT. It yields the protein CASSLVGTSSTDTQYF.

This clonotype was recorded a few times. The chain recombines TRBV4-1 with TRBJ2-5, with D possibly TRBD2 on 6 matching bases. V lost 4 bases and J 5 bases, leaving 14 bases between the germline ends. Germline CDR1 is MGHRA and CDR2 is YSYEKL. This CDR3 comprises 14 residues. CDR3 loop: CASSLRDSSETQYF. CDR3 in DNA: TGCGCCAGCAGCCTCCGGGACTCATCGGAGACCCAGTACTTC.

This rearrangement joins TRBV29-1 to TRBJ2-7, with 12 nucleotides matching TRBD1. In germline, CDR1 is SQVTM, CDR2 ANQGSEA. The CDR3 sequence is 14 residues long. With 6 bases clipped from V and 1 base from J, the junction kept 4 bases outside the gene matches. The CDR3, as DNA: TGCAGCGTAGGGACAGGGGGCATTTCCTACGAGCAGTACTTC. Translating gives CSVGTGGISYEQYF.

Ten or more counts support this clonotype. The chain recombines TRBV12-3 or TRBV12-4 with TRBJ1-4; D unresolved. The CDR3 totals 15 residues. V lost 4 bases to trimming and J lost 8 bases, with 17 bases between them. CDR3 residues: CASSSTGRFGEKLFF. The CDR3 nucleotides are TGTGCCAGCAGTTCTACCGGAAGATTCGGCGAAAAACTGTTTTTT.

The V and J genes are TRBV2 and TRBJ2-1; 9 nucleotides align to TRBD2. V lost 8 bases, J lost 0 bases, and 5 bases stayed unmatched. This CDR3 contains 15 residues. The germline V gene has CDR1 SNHLY and CDR2 FYNNEI. CDR3 in amino acids: CASLAGGPSYNEQFF. DNA of the CDR3: TGTGCCAGCTTGGCGGGAGGGCCCTCCTACAATGAGCAGTTCTTC.

In this sample, this clonotype turned up many times. The chain has TRBV7-9 and TRBJ2-5, with D hard to call. V gave up 4 bases and J gave up 5 bases, with 8 bases separating them. This CDR3 is built from 12 residues. CDR1 and CDR2 from the germline V gene are SEHNR and FQNEAQ (reference sequence). The CDR3 protein is CASSYTQETQYF. The CDR3 DNA reads as TGTGCCAGCAGCTATACTCAGGAGACCCAGTACTTC.

This clonotype was seen repeatedly, ten times or more. The chain couples TRBV7-9 to TRBJ2-3; no clear D. The CDR3 sequence is 13 residues long. Germline assignment: CDR1 SEHNR and CDR2 FQNEAQ (reference sequence). V was cut by 4 bases and J by 5 bases, with 10 bases left in between. CDR3 in amino acids: CASSSGGQDTQYF. The CDR3 coding sequence is TGTGCCAGCAGCTCCGGTGGCCAAGATACGCAGTATTTT. Full variable domain (rest looked up from reference TRBV7-9 and TRBJ2-3): DTGVSQNPRHKITKRGQNVTFRCDPISEHNRLYWYRQTLGQGPEFLTYFQNEAQLEKSRLLSDRFSAERPKGSFSTLEIQRTEQGDSAMYLCASSSGGQDTQYFGPGTRLTVL.

V and J are TRBV5-1 and TRBJ2-5; a weak D match, TRBD1 (5 bases). CDR1 SGHRS and CDR2 YFSETQ come from the germline V gene. Deletions cut 4 bases from V and 3 bases from J, with 13 bases between. CDR3 length: 14 residues. In DNA, the CDR3 is TGCGCCAGCAGCACTCAGACAGTCGAAGAGACCCAGTACTTC. This encodes CASSTQTVEETQYF.

There are a few counts of this clonotype. V gene TRBV6-4 combines with J gene TRBJ2-3; D gene uncertain. This CDR3 has 13 residues. Per the germline V gene, CDR1 is MRHNA and CDR2 is SNTAGT. Trimming removed 4 bases at V and 1 base at J, with 6 bases between. The DNA of the CDR3 is TGTGCCAGCAGTGCTACTGGCACAGATACGCAGTATTTT. Translation gives CASSATGTDTQYF.